This record covers a single T cell receptor (beta chain). Its cognate antigen is unknown. Clones were read by immunoSEQ multiplex PCR, and TCRdb kept only the in-frame ones, dropping some. Of about 57,000 clones in the sample, 78% were seen once. Looked up from germline, CDR1 is SGHRS and CDR2 is YFSETQ. V was pared by 0 bases and J by 6 bases, with 8 bases between. CDR3 length: 13 residues. The sample comes from a study of vaccination effects on CD4 cells after COVID-19. Looking at the study overall: Before any sequencing was done, the ViraFEST assay used viral peptide pools to expand antigen-specific CD4+ T cells. Post-vaccine specimens arrived a median 72 days past the second dose.

Culture lasted about nine days before CD4+ T cell isolation. Two doses of either BNT162b2 or mRNA-1273 were given to each participant. No vaccinee had earlier SARS-CoV-2 infection, and nucleocapsid antibodies were negative. Cultures received IL-2 medium that replaced half the medium on days 3 and 7. The sequencing used CD4+ T cells from PBMCs cultured without peptide, collected after COVID-19 vaccination. This clonotype was obtained from a human donor who received a COVID-19 vaccine. The rearrangement uses TRBV5-1 and TRBJ2-3; D unresolved. In DNA form, the CDR3 reads TGCGCCAGCAGCTTGGTTCTGGGCGATACGCAGTATTTT. It encodes CASSLVLGDTQYF.